A single sample is the source of the 5 T cell receptor delta chains below, sequenced in a study of gamma-delta chains in newborns, infants, children. TCRdb reanalyzed the reads using CATT. In the table there are approximately 4,900 delta-chain clones, approximately 3.5% of which are singletons. The specimen sequenced was blood. Every receptor here comes from a child who was a newborn, infant or young child, either healthy, febrile or measles-vaccinated (not recorded which).

A remark on this clone: The protein TCRdb lists belongs to a much larger clone and differs from this DNA's translation at residue 10, which points to a read error; the protein shown is made from the DNA. The chain links TRDV2 to TRDJ3; 8 bases fit TRDD3. The CDR3 runs to 18 residues. The germline V gene has CDR1 GEAIGNYY and CDR2 EKD. V was pared by 1 base and J by 2 bases, with 6 bases of the junction left unmatched. The DNA of the CDR3 is TGTGCCTGTGACACACTGGGGGCAAGCCCCTGGGACACCCGACAGATGTTTTTC. The encoded protein is CACDTLGASPWDTRQMFF.

This clone was detected a few times. The protein held in TCRdb is that of a much larger clone and does not match this DNA's translation at residue 6, likely because of a read error; the protein shown is translated from the DNA. The V gene is TRDV1, the J gene TRDJ1; possible D gene TRDD2, 6 bases. Germline V gene data show CDR1 as TSWWSYY and CDR2 as QGS. Trimming stripped 5 bases from V and 4 bases from J, with 20 bases between. The CDR3 covers 16 residues. The CDR3 bases are TGTGCTCTTGGGCCACGCCGGCCTTCCGAGAACGATAAACTCATCTTT. Protein: CALGPRRPSENDKLIF.

Notes on this clone: This may be a read error: a much more frequent sequence differs by one nucleotide. The rearrangement uses TRDV1 and TRDJ3; 12 bases line up with TRDD3. Germline V gives CDR1 TSWWSYY, CDR2 QGS. There are 22 residues in the CDR3. The CDR3 bases are TGTGCTCTTGGTTCCTACTCCCGATACTGGGGGATACAGTCCTTGGACACCCGACAGATGTTTTTC. Its translation: CALGSYSRYWGIQSLDTRQMFF.

Note on this clone: The amino acid sequence in TCRdb belongs to a much larger clone and departs from this DNA's translation at residue 3, likely a sequencing read error; the sequence shown is translated from the DNA. This chain links TRDV2 with TRDJ1; 9 bases map to TRDD3. CDR1 is GEAIGNYY and CDR2 is EKD in the germline V gene. The CDR3 has 14 residues. The CDR3, as DNA: TGTGCCCGTGAGAGACTGGGGGACACCGATAAACCCATCTTT. Translating it yields CARERLGDTDKPIF.

Concerning this clone itself: The protein TCRdb gives is from a much larger clone and does not agree with this DNA's translation at residue 12, likely a read error; the protein shown here comes from the DNA. The chain is built from TRDV1 and TRDJ1; D is possibly TRDD2 or TRDD3 (5 bases each). The V gene's germline CDR1 is TSWWSYY and CDR2 QGS. V lost 4 bases and J 0 bases, leaving 21 bases between the germline ends. The CDR3 contains 18 residues. CDR3: CALGAILAGPSHTDKLIF. CDR3 DNA sequence: TGTGCTCTTGGGGCCATACTGGCTGGCCCTTCGCACACCGATAAACTCATCTTT.